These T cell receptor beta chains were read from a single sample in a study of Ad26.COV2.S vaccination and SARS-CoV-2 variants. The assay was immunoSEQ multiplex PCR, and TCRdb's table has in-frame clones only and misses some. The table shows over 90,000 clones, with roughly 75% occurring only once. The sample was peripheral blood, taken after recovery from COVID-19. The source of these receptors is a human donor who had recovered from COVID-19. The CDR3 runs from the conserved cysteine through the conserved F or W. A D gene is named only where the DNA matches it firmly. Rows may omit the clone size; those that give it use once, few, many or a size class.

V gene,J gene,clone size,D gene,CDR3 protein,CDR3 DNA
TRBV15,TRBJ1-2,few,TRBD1,CATRSGTVYGYTF,TGTGCCACCAGGAGTGGGACAGTCTATGGCTACACCTTC
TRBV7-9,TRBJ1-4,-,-,CASSPGGRVDEKLFF,TGTGCCAGCAGCCCCGGGGGCAGGGTCGATGAAAAACTGTTTTTT
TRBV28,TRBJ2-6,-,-,CASSGQLSGANVLTF,TGTGCCAGCAGCGGACAGTTATCTGGGGCCAACGTCCTGACTTTC
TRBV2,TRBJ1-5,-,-,CASSESRGSHNQPQHF,TGTGCCAGCAGTGAAAGTCGGGGGAGCCACAATCAGCCCCAGCATTTT
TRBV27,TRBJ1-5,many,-,CASRPLSSNQPQHF,TGTGCCAGCAGGCCTTTAAGCTCAAATCAGCCCCAGCATTTT
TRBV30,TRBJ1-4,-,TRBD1,CAWRGGNGNEKLFF,TGTGCCTGGAGAGGGGGCAATGGGAATGAAAAACTGTTTTTT
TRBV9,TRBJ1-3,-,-,CASSARDFLYGNTIYF,TGTGCCAGCAGCGCCCGGGACTTCCTGTACGGAAACACCATATATTTT
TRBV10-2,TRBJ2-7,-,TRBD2,CASRPGGNYEQYF,TGCGCCAGCAGACCGGGGGGGAACTACGAGCAGTACTTC
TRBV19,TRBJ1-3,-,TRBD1,CASSTGGGSGNTIYF,TGTGCCAGTAGTACAGGGGGCGGCTCTGGAAACACCATATATTTT
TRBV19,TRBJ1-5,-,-,CASSTLNQPQHF,TGTGCCAGTAGCACCCTAAATCAGCCCCAGCATTTT
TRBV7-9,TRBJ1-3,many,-,CAIAGAGGNTIYF,TGTGCCATCGCCGGGGCTGGTGGAAACACCATATATTTT
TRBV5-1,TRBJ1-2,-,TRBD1,CASRSGTGYSYTF,TGCGCCAGCAGATCCGGGACAGGGTATAGTTACACCTTC
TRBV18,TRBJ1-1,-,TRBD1,CASSSTGDNTEAFF,TGTGCCAGCTCGTCTACAGGGGACAACACTGAAGCTTTCTTT
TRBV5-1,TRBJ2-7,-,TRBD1,CASSSGTGSYEQYF,TGCGCCAGCAGCTCCGGGACAGGTTCCTACGAGCAGTACTTC
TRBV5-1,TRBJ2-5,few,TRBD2,CASSPSGGEETQYF,TGCGCCAGCAGCCCCTCCGGGGGGGAAGAGACCCAGTACTTC
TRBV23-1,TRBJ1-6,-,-,CASSQSGSTLYNSPLHF,TGCGCCAGCAGTCAATCAGGATCCACCCTCTATAATTCACCCCTCCACTTT
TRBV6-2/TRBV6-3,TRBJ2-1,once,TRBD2,CASSSGTSGGFEQFF,TGTGCCAGCAGTTCCGGGACTAGCGGGGGGTTTGAGCAGTTCTTC
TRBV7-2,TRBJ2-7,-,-,CASSMGYEQYF,TGTGCCAGCAGCATGGGGTACGAGCAGTACTTC
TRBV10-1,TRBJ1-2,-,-,CASSQLGQFLVYGYTF,TGCGCCAGCAGCCAACTCGGCCAGTTTTTGGTTTATGGCTACACCTTC
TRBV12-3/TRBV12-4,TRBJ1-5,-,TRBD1,CASSLETGVLLDF,TGTGCCAGCAGTTTAGAAACAGGGGTCCTTTTGGATTTT
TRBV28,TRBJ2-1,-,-,CASSLPERSRGWDNEQFF,TGTGCCAGCAGTTTGCCCGAGAGGTCCAGGGGATGGGATAATGAGCAGTTCTTC
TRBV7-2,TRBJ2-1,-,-,CASSLDWDEQFF,TGTGCCAGCAGCTTAGATTGGGATGAGCAGTTCTTC
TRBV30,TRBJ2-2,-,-,CAWRLGPGELFF,TGTGCCTGGAGGCTGGGGCCCGGGGAGCTGTTTTTT
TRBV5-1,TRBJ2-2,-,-,CASRDTGELFF,TGCGCCAGCAGGGACACCGGGGAGCTGTTTTTT
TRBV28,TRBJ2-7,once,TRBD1,CASSPPGQGYPYEQYF,TGTGCCAGCAGTCCCCCGGGACAGGGGTATCCCTACGAGCAGTACTTC
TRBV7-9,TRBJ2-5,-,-,CASSLPKRLNIAQETQYF,TGTGCCAGCAGCTTACCGAAACGACTTAATATCGCGCAAGAGACCCAGTACTTC
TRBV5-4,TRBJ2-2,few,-,CASGKGTVGTGELFF,TGTGCCAGCGGCAAGGGAACTGTGGGGACCGGGGAGCTGTTTTTT
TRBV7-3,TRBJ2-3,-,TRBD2,CASRETSETTDTQYF,TGTGCCAGCAGAGAAACTAGCGAGACCACAGATACGCAGTATTTT
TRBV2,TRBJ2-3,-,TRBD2,CASSAGGGYLNTQYF,TGTGCCAGCAGTGCGGGGGGGGGTTACCTTAATACGCAGTATTTT
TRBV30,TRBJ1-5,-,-,CAWRPGTANQPQHF,TGTGCCTGGAGACCCGGGACCGCGAATCAGCCCCAGCATTTT
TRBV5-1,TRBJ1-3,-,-,CASSLAGAVRGNTIYF,TGCGCCAGCAGCTTGGCCGGCGCGGTTCGTGGAAACACCATATATTTT
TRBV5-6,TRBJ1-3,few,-,CASSLDLVQLSGNTIYF,TGTGCCAGCAGCTTGGATCTGGTTCAGCTCTCTGGAAACACCATATATTTT
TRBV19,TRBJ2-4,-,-,CASGGDIKNIQYF,TGTGCCAGCGGCGGGGACATTAAAAACATTCAGTACTTC
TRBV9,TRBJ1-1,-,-,CASSALRDAREAFF,TGTGCCAGCAGCGCCCTCCGGGACGCCCGCGAAGCTTTCTTT
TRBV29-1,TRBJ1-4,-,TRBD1,CSGQQGYGKLFF,TGCAGCGGGCAACAGGGGTACGGAAAACTGTTTTTT
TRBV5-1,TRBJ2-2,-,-,CASISGAKAPGTGELFF,TGCGCCAGCATATCTGGGGCCAAGGCCCCCGGCACCGGGGAGCTGTTTTTT
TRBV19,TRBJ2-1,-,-,CASSIDPQGRNEQFF,TGTGCCAGTAGTATAGATCCACAGGGTAGGAATGAGCAGTTCTTC
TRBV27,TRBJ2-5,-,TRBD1,CASSSILGTGERTQYF,TGTGCCAGCAGTTCGATCCTCGGGACAGGTGAAAGGACCCAGTACTTC
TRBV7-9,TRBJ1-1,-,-,CASSRNVDTEAFF,TGTGCCAGCAGCCGGAACGTGGACACTGAAGCTTTCTTT
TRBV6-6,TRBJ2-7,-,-,CASTSGRPTSGRQYF,TGTGCCAGCACCTCAGGTCGCCCGACCTCCGGCCGGCAGTACTTC
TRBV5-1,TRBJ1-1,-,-,CASSPRAGVNTEAFF,TGCGCCAGCAGCCCAAGGGCAGGTGTGAACACTGAAGCTTTCTTT
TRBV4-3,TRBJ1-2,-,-,CASSQDSNYGYTF,TGCGCCAGCAGCCAAGACTCAAACTATGGCTACACCTTC
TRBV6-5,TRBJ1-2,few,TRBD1,CATRDRAYGYTF,TGTGCCACCCGGGACAGGGCCTATGGCTACACCTTC
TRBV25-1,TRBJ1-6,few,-,CASSEVQQGSPLHF,TGTGCCAGCAGCGAGGTCCAACAGGGCTCACCCCTCCACTTT
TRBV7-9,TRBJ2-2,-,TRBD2,CASSRSGGARTGELFF,TGTGCCAGCAGCCGTAGCGGGGGGGCACGAACCGGGGAGCTGTTTTTT
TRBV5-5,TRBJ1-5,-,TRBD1,CASSLEGGGQPQHF,TGTGCCAGCAGCTTGGAAGGGGGCGGTCAGCCCCAGCATTTT
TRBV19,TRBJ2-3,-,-,CASSIRQTSTDTQYF,TGTGCCAGTAGTATTCGGCAGACTAGCACAGATACGCAGTATTTT
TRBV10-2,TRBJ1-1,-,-,CASSGQRNTEAFF,TGCGCCAGCAGTGGTCAGAGGAACACTGAAGCTTTCTTT
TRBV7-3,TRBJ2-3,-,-,CASAPTHTDTQYF,TGTGCCAGCGCCCCAACCCACACAGATACGCAGTATTTT
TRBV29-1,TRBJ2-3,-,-,CSADGQASTDTQYF,TGCAGCGCCGATGGGCAGGCAAGCACAGATACGCAGTATTTT
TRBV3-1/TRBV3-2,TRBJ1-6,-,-,CASRLEDSPLHF,TGTGCCAGCAGACTTGAAGATTCACCCCTCCACTTT
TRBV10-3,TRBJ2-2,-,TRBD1,CATSSTGTGNTGELFF,TGTGCCACCTCGTCTACCGGGACAGGGAACACCGGGGAGCTGTTTTTT